This TCR beta chain was recovered during a study of a mutant IDH1 vaccine in newly diagnosed glioma. Whole-study results and caveats: The study observed vaccine-induced immune responses in around 94% of patients.

Indicated time point: week 5, during vaccination. Each vaccine dose was 300 ug of mutant IDH1 20-mer peptide, with topical imiquimod. Method: immunoSEQ multiplex PCR; TCRdb's copy keeps in-frame clones and lacks some. This table holds more than 25,000 clones, around 89% found once. Losses at the gene ends were 4 bases for V and 7 bases for J; bases not matched to a gene: 9. Germline CDR1 SQVTM, CDR2 ANQGSEA. This CDR3 spans 16 amino acids. A remark on this clone: Its target is unknown.

V usage is TRBV29-1 and J usage is TRBJ2-1, with 14 bases matching TRBD2. Specimen: PBMCs, collected from a glioma patient whose treatment included an IDH1 peptide vaccine. The clonotype comes from a man between 18 and 35 years old with glioma. This CDR3 reads CSVAPWGTSGRNEQFF. The DNA of the CDR3 is TGCAGCGTTGCTCCGTGGGGGACTAGCGGGAGAAATGAGCAGTTCTTC.